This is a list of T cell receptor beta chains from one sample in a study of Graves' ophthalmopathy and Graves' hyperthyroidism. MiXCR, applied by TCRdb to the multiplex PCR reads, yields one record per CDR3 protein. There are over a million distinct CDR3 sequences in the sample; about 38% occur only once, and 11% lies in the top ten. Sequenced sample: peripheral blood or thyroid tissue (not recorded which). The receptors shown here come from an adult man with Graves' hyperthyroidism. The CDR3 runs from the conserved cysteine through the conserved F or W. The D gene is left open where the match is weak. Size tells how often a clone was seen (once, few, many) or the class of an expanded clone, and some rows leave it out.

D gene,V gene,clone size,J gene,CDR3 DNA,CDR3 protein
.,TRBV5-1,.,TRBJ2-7,TGCGCCAGCAGCCAAACGGGACAAGTCTACGAGCAGTACTTC,CASSQTGQVYEQYF
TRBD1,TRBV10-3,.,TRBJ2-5,TGTGCCATCAGTGCCCGGGACAGGGGAGAGACCCAGTACTTC,CAISARDRGETQYF
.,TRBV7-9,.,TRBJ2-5,.,CASSFYICSGMAETQYF
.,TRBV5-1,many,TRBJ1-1,TGCGCCAGCAGCTCTCGACAGCTGAACACTGAAGCTTTCTTT,CASSSRQLNTEAFF
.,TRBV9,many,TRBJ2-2,TGTGCCAGCAGCTACCGGGAAGGGGAGCTGTTTTTT,CASSYREGELFF
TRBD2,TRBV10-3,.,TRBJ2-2,TGTGCCAGCACTCAAGACGTAGCGGGAGGGCCCGGGGAGCTGTTTTTT,CASTQDVAGGPGELFF
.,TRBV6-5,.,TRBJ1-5,TGTGCCAGCAGTGAATTTTGGGGGCGAGGTCAGCCCCAGCATTTT,CASSEFWGRGQPQHF
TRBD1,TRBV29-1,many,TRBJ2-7,TGCAGCGCATACGGGACAGGGGAGACCTACGAGCAGTACTTC,CSAYGTGETYEQYF
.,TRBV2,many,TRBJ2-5,TGTGCCAGCACCACGATGAGAACGGAGACCCAGTACTTC,CASTTMRTETQYF
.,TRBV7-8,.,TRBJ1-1,TGTGCCAGCAGCTTAATTCGGGGGGCAGCTTTCTTT,CASSLIRGAAFF
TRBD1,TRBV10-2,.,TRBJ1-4,TGTGCCAGCAGATCGCGTCGACAGGGGGGTGAAAAACTGTTTTTT,CASRSRRQGGEKLFF
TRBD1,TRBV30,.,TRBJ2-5,TGTGCCTGGGACAGGGTTACAGAGACCCAGTACTTC,CAWDRVTETQYF
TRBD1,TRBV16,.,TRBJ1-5,TGTGCCAGCAGCCGGTTGCCGGGACAGGGAAATCAGCCCCAGCATTTT,CASSRLPGQGNQPQHF
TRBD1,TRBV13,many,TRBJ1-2,TGTGCCAGCAGCACAAAAGACAGGGGGCCCGGCTACACCTTC,CASSTKDRGPGYTF
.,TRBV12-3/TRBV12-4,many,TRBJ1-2,TGTGCCAGCAGCCCGGGGGGGAATGGCTACACCTTC,CASSPGGNGYTF
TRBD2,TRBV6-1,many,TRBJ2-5,TGTGCCAGCAGCCGACGCGGGGGGGAGAGGGAGACCCAGTACTTC,CASSRRGGERETQYF
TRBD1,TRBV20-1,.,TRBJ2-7,TGCAGCACACTTTTTGGGGACAGCTACGAGCAGTACTTC,CSTLFGDSYEQYF
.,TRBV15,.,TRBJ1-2,TGTGCCACCAGCAGTTTTGGGAATAACTATGGCTACACCTTC,CATSSFGNNYGYTF
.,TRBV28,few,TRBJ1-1,TGTGCCGGGCAAGGGGTTCTAGGTGAAGCTTTCTTT,CAGQGVLGEAFF
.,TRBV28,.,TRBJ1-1,TGTGCCAGCAGTTTAAATAAGAACACTGAAGCTTTCTTT,CASSLNKNTEAFF
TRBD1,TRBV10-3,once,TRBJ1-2,TGTGCCATCAGAGGACAGGGGGCTGGAGGCTACACCTTC,CAIRGQGAGGYTF
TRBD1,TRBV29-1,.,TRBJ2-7,TGCAGCGTCGCGACGGGACAGGGGGCCTACGAGCAGTACTTC,CSVATGQGAYEQYF
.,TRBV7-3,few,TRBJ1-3,TGTGCCAGCAGCTTAATCTCTCGAGTCAGCTCTGGAAACACCATATATTTT,CASSLISRVSSGNTIYF
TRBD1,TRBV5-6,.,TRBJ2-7,TGTGCCAGCAGCCAGAAATGGACAGGGTACTCCTACGAGCAGCACTTC,CASSQKWTGYSYEQHF
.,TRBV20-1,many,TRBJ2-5,TGCAGTGCTAGCTCTGTTACGGATTTCCAAGAGACCCAGTACTTC,CSASSVTDFQETQYF
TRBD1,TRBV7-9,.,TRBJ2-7,TGCGCCAGCAGCCAGCCTAGGACAGGGCAGTACGAGCAGTACTTC,CASSQPRTGQYEQYF
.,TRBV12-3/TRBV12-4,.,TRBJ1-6,TGTGCCAGCGGACCGTCGGTATCCTATAATTCACCCCTCCACTTT,CASGPSVSYNSPLHF
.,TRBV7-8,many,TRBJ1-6,TGTGCCAGCAGCATCCCTGCAGGGAATAATTCACCCCTCCACTTT,CASSIPAGNNSPLHF
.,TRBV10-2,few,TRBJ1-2,TGCGCCAGCAGTGAGCCGGACACAGGGACTTCTGGCTACACCTTC,CASSEPDTGTSGYTF
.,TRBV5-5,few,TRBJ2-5,TGTGCCAGCAGACCAAACCAAGAGACCCAGTACTTC,CASRPNQETQYF
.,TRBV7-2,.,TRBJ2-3,TGTGCCAGCAGCTTGGATCAGTACGGCACAGATACGCAGTATTTT,CASSLDQYGTDTQYF
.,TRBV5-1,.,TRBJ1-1,TGCGCCAGCAGCTTGGGTCCAGTTAGGAACACTGAAGCTTTCTTT,CASSLGPVRNTEAFF
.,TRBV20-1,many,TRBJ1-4,TGCAGTGCTCCCCGACTCCACGGAAAACTGTTTTTT,CSAPRLHGKLFF
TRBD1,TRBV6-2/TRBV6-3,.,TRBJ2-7,TGTGCCAGCAGCCGCAGACAGGGCAACGAGCAGTACTTC,CASSRRQGNEQYF
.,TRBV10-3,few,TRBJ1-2,TGTGCCAGCAGTTACTCGACTCAGGCCTCTGGCTACACCTTC,CASSYSTQASGYTF
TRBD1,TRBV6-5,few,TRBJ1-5,TGTGCCACCCGAGGCGGACAGGGGTCCCCGGGCCAGCCCCAGCATTTT,CATRGGQGSPGQPQHF
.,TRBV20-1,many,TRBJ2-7,TGCAGTGCCCCCGAGACAGCCGCCTGGGAGCAGTACTTC,CSAPETAAWEQYF
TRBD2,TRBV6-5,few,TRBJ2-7,TGTGCCAGCAGCCACTCGGGACTAGCGGGGCCCTACGAGCAGTACTTC,CASSHSGLAGPYEQYF
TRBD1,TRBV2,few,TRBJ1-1,TGTGCCAGCAGTCATCGTCCCGGGACAGTCCTGAACACTGAAGCTTTCTTT,CASSHRPGTVLNTEAFF
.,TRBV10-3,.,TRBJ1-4,TGTGCCAGCAGTGAAACGGTCGGGGAAAAACTGTTTTTT,CASSETVGEKLFF
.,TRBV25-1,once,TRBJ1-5,TGTGCCAGCTTAGGGAATCAGCCCCAGCATTTT,CASLGNQPQHF
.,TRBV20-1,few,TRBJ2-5,TGCAGTGCTCAGACTCCCCAGTCGGAGACCCAGTACTTC,CSAQTPQSETQYF
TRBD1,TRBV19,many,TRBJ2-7,TGTGCCAGTAGTATCGGGACAGATCTTCTCGACGAGCAGTACTTC,CASSIGTDLLDEQYF
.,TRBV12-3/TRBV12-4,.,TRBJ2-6,TGTGCCAGCAGTCAGATGGCCAACGTCCTGACTTTC,CASSQMANVLTF
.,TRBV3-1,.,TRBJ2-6,TGTGCCAGCAGCCAGGGGATGCGGGGGGCCAACGTCCTGACTTTC,CASSQGMRGANVLTF
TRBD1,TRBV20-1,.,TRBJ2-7,TGCAGTGCTTCCAATCCTGACAGGGGAGTATTCTACGAGCAGTACTTC,CSASNPDRGVFYEQYF
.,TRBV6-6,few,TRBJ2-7,TGTGCCAGCAGTTACTCGGGCAGACCCTCCTACGAGCAGTACTTC,CASSYSGRPSYEQYF
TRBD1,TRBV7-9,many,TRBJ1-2,TGTGCCAGCAGCCAACAGGGGGCCCCATCTAACTATGGCTACACCTTC,CASSQQGAPSNYGYTF
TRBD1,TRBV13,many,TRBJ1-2,TGTGCCAGCAGCTTAGGGGGACAGTCTTTCTATGGCTACACCTTC,CASSLGGQSFYGYTF
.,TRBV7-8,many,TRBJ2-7,TGTGCCAGCAGCTTAAACCCAAGTTACGAGCAGTACTTC,CASSLNPSYEQYF
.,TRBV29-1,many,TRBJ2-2,TGCAGCGTTGAACATAGTTCCGGGGAGCTGTTTTTT,CSVEHSSGELFF
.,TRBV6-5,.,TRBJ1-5,TGTGCCAGCAGTGCAGTATCCAGCGTACAAGAGACCCAGCATTTT,CASSAVSSVQETQHF